This TCR beta chain was recovered during a study of tumor and adjacent non-tumor tissue in lung cancer. Study background: On average, productive TCRbeta reads reached roughly 4 million per sample. Findings and limits, study-wide: Top 100 clones took a larger repertoire share in normal lung.

The sample holds a few counts of this clonotype. Antigen: not known. RNA was extracted from bulk tissue without any cell sorting. The CDR3 is 14 residues long. V lost 5 bases, J lost 0 bases, and 4 bases stayed unmatched. Germline V gene data show CDR1 as SEHNR and CDR2 as FQNEAQ (reference sequence). The library came from three nested PCR rounds adapted from ARM-PCR protocols. TCRdb re-called the multiplex PCR reads with MiXCR, one entry per CDR3 protein. The table lists 55,000 to 70,000 distinct CDR3 sequences, approximately 63% of them singletons. Sequenced: lung tumor tissue. This TCR derives from a man over 45 with non-small cell lung cancer. The chain couples TRBV7-9 to TRBJ2-7, with 7 bases matching TRBD1. In DNA, the CDR3 is TGTGCCAGCAGCCGGACAGGAAGCTCCTACGAGCAGTACTTC. It specifies CASSRTGSSYEQYF.